This record looks at one TCR beta chain sequence and its context. With V trimmed by 3 bases and J by 3 bases, 7 bases remained unmatched. CDR3 size: 15 residues. The germline CDR1 and CDR2 sequences are LNHDA and SQIVND (reference sequence). This entry is derived from a study of blood T cell repertoires in COVID-19. The repertoire was sequenced with immunoSEQ multiplex PCR; TCRdb's copy has only in-frame clones and lacks some. This sample has approximately 240,000 clones, with about 88% found just once. The source is a woman aged 35 to 49 who had recovered from COVID-19. Material: peripheral blood. This sequence joins TRBV19 and TRBJ1-2; 7 bases align to TRBD1. CDR3 DNA sequence: TGTGCCAGTAGTATCCAGGGGGTACAGGACTATGGCTACACCTTC. Protein: CASSIQGVQDYGYTF.